The present T cell receptor beta chain was sequenced within a study of T cell clonality in common variable immunodeficiency. Study-level findings and limits: Repertoire-complication correlations in CVID were limited by patient heterogeneity.

Germline V gene lookup returns CDR1 MNHNS and CDR2 SASEGT. This CDR3 has 13 residues. V was shortened by 3 bases and J by 3 bases, with 5 bases between the two germline ends. This clone was recorded at least ten times. Antigen unknown. The read finishes 3 residues shy of the CDR3 end, and the germline J gene is used to complete it. Assay: immunoSEQ multiplex PCR; the TCRdb copy retains only in-frame clones and omits some. Reported are 30,000 to 35,000 clones, none seen only once; the ten largest carry 4% to 5%. The sequence derives from a person aged 18 to 69 in good health. V gene TRBV6-1 combines with J gene TRBJ2-2; tentatively, D is TRBD1 (5 bases). Sequencing was carried out using peripheral blood mononuclear cells. The covered CDR3 bases are TGTGCCAGCAGTGACAGGGACACCGGGGAG. This gives the protein CASSDRDTGE. The CDR3 in full is CASSDRDTGELFF.